The sequence of this T cell receptor (beta chain) was determined in a study of shared clonotypes between healthy human individuals. Study-level points and caveats: The sole specimen, blood, was sampled, and tissue repertoires likely differ.

Terminally differentiated effector memory CD45RA+ cells were excluded from the naive CD8 cells, which were CD45RO-negative and positively selected for CCR7. All the donors were Caucasian adults who lived in Nashville, Tennessee. Sorted-subset replicate PCR reactions were performed with around 210 ng DNA, corresponding to some 32,000 T cell genomes. Profiling relied on immunoSEQ multiplex PCR, and the TCRdb table lists in-frame clones only, not all of them. The sample has roughly 890,000 clones, about 91% seen once. This clone was picked up one time. What it binds is not known. The receptor's source is a man aged 30 to 45 in good health. Material: naive CD8+ T cells sorted from blood.

CDR3 bases: TGTGCCAGCAGTTTATATACTGTGGCTGGTAATGAGCAGTTCTTC. Translation gives CASSLYTVAGNEQFF. This chain joins TRBV27 and TRBJ2-1; D call uncertain. From germline, CDR1 is MNHEY and CDR2 SMNVEV (reference sequence). This CDR3 region has 15 residues. Trimming removed 1 base at V and 7 bases at J, with 14 bases between.